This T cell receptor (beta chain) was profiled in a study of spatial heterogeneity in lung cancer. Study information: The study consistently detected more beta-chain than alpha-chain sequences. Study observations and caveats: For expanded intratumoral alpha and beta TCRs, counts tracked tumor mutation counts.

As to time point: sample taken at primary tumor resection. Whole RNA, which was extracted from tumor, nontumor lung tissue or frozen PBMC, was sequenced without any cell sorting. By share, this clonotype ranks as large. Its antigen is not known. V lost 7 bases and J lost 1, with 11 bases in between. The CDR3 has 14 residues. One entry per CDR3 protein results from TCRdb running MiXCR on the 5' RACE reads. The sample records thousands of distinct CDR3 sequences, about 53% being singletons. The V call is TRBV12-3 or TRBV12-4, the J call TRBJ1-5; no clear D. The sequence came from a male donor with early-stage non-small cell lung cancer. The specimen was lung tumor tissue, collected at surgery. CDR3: CASTSLGSNQPQHF. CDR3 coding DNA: TGTGCCAGCACCAGTCTGGGGAGCAATCAGCCCCAGCATTTT.